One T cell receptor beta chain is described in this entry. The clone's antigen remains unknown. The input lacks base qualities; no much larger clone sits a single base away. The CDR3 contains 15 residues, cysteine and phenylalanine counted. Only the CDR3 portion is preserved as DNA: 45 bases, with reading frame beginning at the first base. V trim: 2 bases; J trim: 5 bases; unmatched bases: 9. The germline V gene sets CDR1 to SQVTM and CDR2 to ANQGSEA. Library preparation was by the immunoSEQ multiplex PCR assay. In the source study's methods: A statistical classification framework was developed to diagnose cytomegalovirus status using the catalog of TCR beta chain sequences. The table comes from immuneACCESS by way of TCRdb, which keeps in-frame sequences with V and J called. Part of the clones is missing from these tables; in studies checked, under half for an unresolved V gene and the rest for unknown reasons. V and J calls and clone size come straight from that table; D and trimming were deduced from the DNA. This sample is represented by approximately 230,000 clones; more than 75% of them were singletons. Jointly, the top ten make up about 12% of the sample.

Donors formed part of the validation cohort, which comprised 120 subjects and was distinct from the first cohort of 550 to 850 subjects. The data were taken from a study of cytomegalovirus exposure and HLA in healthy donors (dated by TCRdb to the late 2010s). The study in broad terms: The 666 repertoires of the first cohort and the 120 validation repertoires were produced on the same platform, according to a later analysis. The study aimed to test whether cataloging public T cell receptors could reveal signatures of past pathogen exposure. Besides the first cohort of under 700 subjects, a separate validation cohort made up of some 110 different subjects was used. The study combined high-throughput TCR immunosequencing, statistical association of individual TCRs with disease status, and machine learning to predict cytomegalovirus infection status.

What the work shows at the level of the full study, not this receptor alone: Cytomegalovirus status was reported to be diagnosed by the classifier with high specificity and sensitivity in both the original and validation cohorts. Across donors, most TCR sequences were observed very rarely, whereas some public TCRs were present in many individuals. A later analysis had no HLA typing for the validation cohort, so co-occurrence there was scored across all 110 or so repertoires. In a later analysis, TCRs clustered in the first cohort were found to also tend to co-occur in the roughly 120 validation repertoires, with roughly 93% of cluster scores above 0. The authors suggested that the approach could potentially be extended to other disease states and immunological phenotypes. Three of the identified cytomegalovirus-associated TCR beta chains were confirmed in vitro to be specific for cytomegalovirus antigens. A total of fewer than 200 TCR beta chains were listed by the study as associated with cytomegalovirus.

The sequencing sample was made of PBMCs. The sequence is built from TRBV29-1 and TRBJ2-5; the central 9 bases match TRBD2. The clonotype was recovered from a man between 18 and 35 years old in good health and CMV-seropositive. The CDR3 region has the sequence CSVEIAGGPGETQYF. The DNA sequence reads TGCAGCGTTGAAATCGCGGGAGGGCCGGGGGAGACCCAGTACTTC.